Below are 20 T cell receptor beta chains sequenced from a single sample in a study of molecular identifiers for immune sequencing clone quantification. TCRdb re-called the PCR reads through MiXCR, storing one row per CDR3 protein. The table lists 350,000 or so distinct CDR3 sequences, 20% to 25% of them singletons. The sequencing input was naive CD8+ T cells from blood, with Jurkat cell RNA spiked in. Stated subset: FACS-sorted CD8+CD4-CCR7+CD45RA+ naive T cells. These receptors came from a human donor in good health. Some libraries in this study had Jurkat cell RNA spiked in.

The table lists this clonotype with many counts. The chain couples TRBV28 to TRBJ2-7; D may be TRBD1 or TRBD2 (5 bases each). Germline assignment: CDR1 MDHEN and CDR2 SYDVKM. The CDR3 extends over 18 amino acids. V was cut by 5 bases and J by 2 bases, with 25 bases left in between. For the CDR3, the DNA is TGTGCCAGCAGTGGCCTCCGGGACCCCGGTTTCCGGCCCTACGAGCAGTACTTC. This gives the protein CASSGLRDPGFRPYEQYF.

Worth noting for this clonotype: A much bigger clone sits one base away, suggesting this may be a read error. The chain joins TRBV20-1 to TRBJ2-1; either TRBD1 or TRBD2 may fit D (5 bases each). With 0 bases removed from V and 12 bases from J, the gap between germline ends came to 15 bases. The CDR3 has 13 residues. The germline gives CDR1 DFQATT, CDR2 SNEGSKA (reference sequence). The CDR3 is CSARDRVRDGQFF. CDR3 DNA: TGCAGTGCTAGAGACAGGGTTCGGGATGGGCAGTTCTTC.

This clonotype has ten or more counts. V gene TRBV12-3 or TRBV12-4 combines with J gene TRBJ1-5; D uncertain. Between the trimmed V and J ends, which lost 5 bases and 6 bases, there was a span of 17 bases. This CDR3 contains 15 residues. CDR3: CASSPPSLGGQPQHF. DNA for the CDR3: TGTGCCAGCAGTCCACCCTCACTGGGCGGTCAGCCCCAGCATTTT.

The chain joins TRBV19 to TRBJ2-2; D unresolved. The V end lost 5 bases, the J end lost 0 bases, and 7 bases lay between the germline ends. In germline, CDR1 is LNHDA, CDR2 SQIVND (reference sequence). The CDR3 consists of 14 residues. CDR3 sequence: CASSPQTNTGELFF. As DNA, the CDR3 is TGTGCCAGTAGTCCTCAGACGAACACCGGGGAGCTGTTTTTT.

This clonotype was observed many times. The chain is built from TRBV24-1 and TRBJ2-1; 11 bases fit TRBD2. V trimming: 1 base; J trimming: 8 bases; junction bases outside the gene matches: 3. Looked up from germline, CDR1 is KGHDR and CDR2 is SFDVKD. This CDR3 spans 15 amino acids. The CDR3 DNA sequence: TGTGCCACCAGTGATTTAACTAGCGGGAGCGATGAGCAGTTCTTC. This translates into CATSDLTSGSDEQFF.

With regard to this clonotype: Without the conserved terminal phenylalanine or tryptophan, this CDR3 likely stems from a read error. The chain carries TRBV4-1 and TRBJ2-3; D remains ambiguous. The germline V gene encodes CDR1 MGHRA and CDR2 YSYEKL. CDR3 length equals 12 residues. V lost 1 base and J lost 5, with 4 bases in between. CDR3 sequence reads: CASSQARDTQYI. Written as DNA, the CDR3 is TGCGCCAGCAGCCAAGCTAGAGATACGCAGTATATT.

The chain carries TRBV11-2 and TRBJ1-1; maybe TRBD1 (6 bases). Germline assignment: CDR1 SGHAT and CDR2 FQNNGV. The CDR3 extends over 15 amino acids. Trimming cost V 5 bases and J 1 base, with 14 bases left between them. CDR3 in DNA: TGTGCCAGCAGCCCCTTCGGGGGCGCGAACACTGAAGCTTTCTTT. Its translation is CASSPFGGANTEAFF. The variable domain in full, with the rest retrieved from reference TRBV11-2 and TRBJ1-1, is EAGVAQSPRYKIIEKRQSVAFWCNPISGHATLYWYQQILGQGPKLLIQFQNNGVVDDSQLPKDRFSAERLKGVDSTLKIQPAKLEDSAVYLCASSPFGGANTEAFFGQGTRLTVV.

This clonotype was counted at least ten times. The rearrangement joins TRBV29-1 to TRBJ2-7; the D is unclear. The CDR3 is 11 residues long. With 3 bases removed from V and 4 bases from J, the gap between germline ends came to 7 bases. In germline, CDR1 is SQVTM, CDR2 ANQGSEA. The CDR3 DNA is TGCAGCGTTGATGTGGGGTACGAGCAGTACTTC. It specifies CSVDVGYEQYF.

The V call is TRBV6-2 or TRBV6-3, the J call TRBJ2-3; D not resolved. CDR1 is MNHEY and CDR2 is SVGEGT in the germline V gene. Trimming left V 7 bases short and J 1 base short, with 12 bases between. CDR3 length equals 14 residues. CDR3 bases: TGTGCCAGCACCCGGCGGAGCGGCACAGATACGCAGTATTTT. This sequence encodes CASTRRSGTDTQYF.

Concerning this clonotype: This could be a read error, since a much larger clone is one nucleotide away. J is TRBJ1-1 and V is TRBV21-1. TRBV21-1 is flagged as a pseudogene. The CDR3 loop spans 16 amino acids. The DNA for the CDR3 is TGTGCCAGCAGCAAATTCCGGATTTGGGAGTACACTGAAGTTTTCTTT. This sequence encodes CASSKFRIWEYTEVFF.

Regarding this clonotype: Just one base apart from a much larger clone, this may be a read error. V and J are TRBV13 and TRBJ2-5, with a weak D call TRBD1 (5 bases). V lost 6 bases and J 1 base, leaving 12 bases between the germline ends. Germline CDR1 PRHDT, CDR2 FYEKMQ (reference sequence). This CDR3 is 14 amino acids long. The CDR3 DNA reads TGTGCCAGCAGACACCATGGGGCCCAAGAGACCCAGTACTTC. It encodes CASRHHGAQETQYF.

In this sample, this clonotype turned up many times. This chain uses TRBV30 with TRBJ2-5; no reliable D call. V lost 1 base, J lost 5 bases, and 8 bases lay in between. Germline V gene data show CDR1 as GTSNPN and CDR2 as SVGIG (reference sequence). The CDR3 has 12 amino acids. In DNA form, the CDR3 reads TGTGCCTGGAGTGAGGGTGGGGAGACCCAGTACTTC. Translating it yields CAWSEGGETQYF.

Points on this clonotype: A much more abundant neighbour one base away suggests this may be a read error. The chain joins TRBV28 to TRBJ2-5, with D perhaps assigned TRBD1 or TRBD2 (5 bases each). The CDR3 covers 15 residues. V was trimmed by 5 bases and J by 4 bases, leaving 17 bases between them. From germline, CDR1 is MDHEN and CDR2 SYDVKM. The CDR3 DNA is TGTGCCAGCAGTACTCTAGGGGACGGTCGAGAGACCCAGTACTTC. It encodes CASSTLGDGRETQYF.

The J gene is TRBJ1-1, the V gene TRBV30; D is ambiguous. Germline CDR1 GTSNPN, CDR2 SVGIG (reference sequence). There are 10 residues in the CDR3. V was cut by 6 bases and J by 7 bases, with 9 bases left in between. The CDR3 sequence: CACVMVEAFF. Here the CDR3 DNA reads TGTGCCTGTGTGATGGTTGAAGCTTTCTTT.

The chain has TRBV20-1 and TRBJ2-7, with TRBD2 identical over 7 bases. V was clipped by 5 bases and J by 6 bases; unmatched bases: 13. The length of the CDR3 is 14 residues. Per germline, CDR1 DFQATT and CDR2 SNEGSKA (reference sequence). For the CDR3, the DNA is TGCAGTGCTGAAGAAGAGCGGGAAGGAAGCGAGCAGTACTTC. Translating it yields CSAEEEREGSEQYF.

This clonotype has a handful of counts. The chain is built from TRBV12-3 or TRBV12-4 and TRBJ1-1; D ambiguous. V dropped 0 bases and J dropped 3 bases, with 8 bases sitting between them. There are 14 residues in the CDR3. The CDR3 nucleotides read TGTGCCAGCAGTTTAGCAATACCAGACACTGAAGCTTTCTTT. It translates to CASSLAIPDTEAFF.

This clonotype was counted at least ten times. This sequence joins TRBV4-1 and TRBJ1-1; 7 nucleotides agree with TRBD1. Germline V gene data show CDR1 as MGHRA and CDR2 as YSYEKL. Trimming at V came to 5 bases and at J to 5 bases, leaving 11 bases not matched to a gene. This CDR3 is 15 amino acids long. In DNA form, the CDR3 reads TGCGCCAGCAGCGGGCAGGGGGGATGGAGAACTGAAGCTTTCTTT. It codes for CASSGQGGWRTEAFF.

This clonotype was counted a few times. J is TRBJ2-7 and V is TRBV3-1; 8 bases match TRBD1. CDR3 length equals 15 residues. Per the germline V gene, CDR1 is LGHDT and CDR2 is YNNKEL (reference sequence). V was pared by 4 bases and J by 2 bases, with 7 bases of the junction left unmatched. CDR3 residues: CASSPEPGQAYEQYF. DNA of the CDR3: TGTGCCAGCAGCCCAGAGCCGGGACAGGCCTACGAGCAGTACTTC.

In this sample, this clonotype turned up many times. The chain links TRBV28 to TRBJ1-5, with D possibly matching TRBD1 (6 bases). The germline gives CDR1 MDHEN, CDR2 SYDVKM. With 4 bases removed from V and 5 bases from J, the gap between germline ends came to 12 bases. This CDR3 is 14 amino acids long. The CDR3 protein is CASSSDRRYQPQHF. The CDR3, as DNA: TGTGCCAGCAGTTCTGACAGGAGATATCAGCCCCAGCATTTT. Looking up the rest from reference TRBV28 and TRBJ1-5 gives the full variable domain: DVKVTQSSRYLVKRTGEKVFLECVQDMDHENMFWYRQDPGLGLRLIYFSYDVKMKEKGDIPEGYSVSREKKERFSLILESASTNQTSMYLCASSSDRRYQPQHFGDGTRLSIL.

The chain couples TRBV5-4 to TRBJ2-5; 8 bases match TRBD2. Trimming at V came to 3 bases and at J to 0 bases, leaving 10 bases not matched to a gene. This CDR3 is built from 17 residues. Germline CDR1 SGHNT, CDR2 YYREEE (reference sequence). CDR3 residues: CASSSPDGGVYQETQYF. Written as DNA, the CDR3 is TGTGCCAGCAGCTCTCCCGACGGGGGGGTGTACCAAGAGACCCAGTACTTC.